This passage covers 21 T cell receptor beta chains from one sample sequenced in a study of cytotoxic CD8 clonotypes in ibrutinib-treated CLL (dated by TCRdb to 2020 to 2023). Library creation used the immunoSEQ multiplex PCR assay. Held by TCRdb, this immuneACCESS table contains in-frame sequences only and omits some clones. Under half of the omission traces to an unresolved V gene where checked; the cause of the rest is unknown. Recorded for this sample are about 160,000 clones; approximately 77% of them occurred a single time. The biggest ten clones account for around 2% of the sample. The time point tag for this specimen amounts to: 12 months on ibrutinib. The specimen comprised PBMCs, sampled after 12 months of ibrutinib treatment. The receptors derive from a human donor with chronic lymphocytic leukemia.

The genes are TRBV7-2 and TRBJ2-2, with D perhaps TRBD2 (6 bases). With 3 bases removed from V and 6 bases from J, the gap between germline ends came to 17 bases. CDR3 length: 16 amino acids. Germline-derived CDR1 and CDR2 are SGHTA and FQGNSA. The CDR3 is CASSFIRASVAGELFF. CDR3 nucleotides: TGTGCCAGCAGCTTCATTCGGGCTAGCGTAGCCGGGGAGCTGTTTTTT.

The chain combines TRBV9 with TRBJ2-1; 7 positions match TRBD2. CDR3 length: 14 amino acids. The germline CDR1 and CDR2 sequences are SGDLS and YYNGEE. The J segment lost 8 bases and the V segment lost 0 bases, leaving 5 bases of the junction unmatched. The CDR3 coding sequence is TGTGCCAGCAGCGTAGCCGTACGGGGGGATGAGCAGTTCTTC. It encodes CASSVAVRGDEQFF.

The V gene is TRBV4-2, the J gene TRBJ2-3; D gene ambiguous. This CDR3 comprises 17 residues. Germline assignment: CDR1 LGHNA and CDR2 YNFKEQ. V dropped 4 bases and J dropped 1 base, with 18 bases sitting between them. The CDR3 sequence: CASSRGSGVQGTDTQYF. Here the CDR3 DNA reads TGTGCCAGCAGCCGGGGAAGTGGGGTACAAGGCACAGATACGCAGTATTTT.

The gene calls are TRBV11-2 and TRBJ1-4; D remains unclear. Germline V gives CDR1 SGHAT, CDR2 FQNNGV. The CDR3 contains 13 residues. V was clipped by 3 bases and J by 5 bases, with 7 bases between them. The CDR3 bases are TGTGCCAGCAGCTTTCATGGGAATGAAAAACTGTTTTTT. This gives the protein CASSFHGNEKLFF.

V usage is TRBV5-6 and J usage is TRBJ2-2, with 11 nucleotides matching TRBD2. The CDR3 loop spans 16 amino acids. Per germline, CDR1 SGHDT and CDR2 YYEEEE. The trim removed 5 bases at V and 7 bases at J, leaving 10 bases unmatched. The CDR3: CASRPASGRRGGELFF. DNA of the CDR3: TGTGCCAGCAGGCCAGCTAGCGGGAGGCGTGGCGGGGAGCTGTTTTTT.

This clone was seen only once. This chain links TRBV5-4 with TRBJ2-1; 13 bases line up with TRBD2. The CDR3 has 19 residues. The junction had 11 bases not matched to a gene; V was cut back by 2 bases and J by 3 bases. The germline V gene has CDR1 SGHNT and CDR2 YYREEE (reference sequence). CDR3 protein: CASSLRTSGSLLDYNEQFF. Here the CDR3 DNA reads TGTGCCAGCAGCTTACGGACTAGCGGGAGTTTATTGGACTACAATGAGCAGTTCTTC.

This clone was detected many times. This chain links TRBV23-1 with TRBJ1-1, with D unresolved. TRBV23-1 is an ORF; its function is uncertain. The V gene lost 4 bases and the J gene lost 2 bases, with 11 bases spanning the gap. This CDR3 is built from 14 residues. The CDR3 loop is CASSPLALNTEAFF. CDR3 nucleotides: TGCGCCAGCAGTCCTTTGGCACTAAACACTGAAGCTTTCTTT.

The chain couples TRBV27 to TRBJ1-5; tentative D call: TRBD1 (6 bases). Germline assignment: CDR1 MNHEY and CDR2 SMNVEV (reference sequence). The CDR3 has 15 residues. Trimming removed 3 bases from V and 5 bases from J, with 14 bases in between. The CDR3: CASSLGGALDQPQHF. Written as DNA, the CDR3 is TGTGCCAGCAGTTTGGGGGGGGCATTGGATCAGCCCCAGCATTTT.

The chain is built from TRBV28 and TRBJ2-7, with 7 bases matching TRBD1. The CDR3 totals 14 residues. The V gene's germline CDR1 is MDHEN and CDR2 SYDVKM. V shed 4 bases, J shed 3 bases, and the junction held 6 bases outside the gene matches. CDR3 sequence: CASSSLGTVYEQYF. CDR3 nucleotides: TGTGCCAGCAGTTCCCTTGGGACAGTCTACGAGCAGTACTTC.

This sequence joins TRBV21-1 and TRBJ2-7; no DNA check was done on the table's D call, TRBD2. TRBV21-1 has pseudogene status. The CDR3 length is 14 residues. The CDR3, as DNA: TGTGCCAGCACAGCAACCCGGGGGTACGACGAGCAGTACTTC. Encoded protein: CASTATRGYDEQYF.

This chain links TRBV18 with TRBJ1-1; TRBD1 aligns across 7 bases. V gave up 1 base and J gave up 5 bases; unmatched junction bases: 7. This CDR3 comprises 15 residues. Germline V CDR1 and CDR2: KGHSH, LQKENI. Here the CDR3 DNA reads TGTGCCAGCTCACCACAGGGGGCCCAACAAACTGAAGCTTTCTTT. Protein product: CASSPQGAQQTEAFF. Full variable domain (outside the CDR3, taken from reference TRBV18 and TRBJ1-1): NAGVMQNPRHLVRRRGQEARLRCSPMKGHSHVYWYRQLPEEGLKFMVYLQKENIIDESGMPKERFSAEFPKEGPSILRIQQVVRGDSAAYFCASSPQGAQQTEAFFGQGTRLTVV.

CDR3 in DNA: TGTGCCAGTAGTATAGAAGGGGGCAGGAATGAGCAGTTCTTC. It codes for CASSIEGGRNEQFF. The chain joins TRBV19 to TRBJ2-1, with 7 bases that match TRBD1. The V and J ends lost 0 bases and 7 bases, in that order; junction bases with no gene match: 3. Germline values: CDR1 LNHDA, CDR2 SQIVND (reference sequence). The CDR3 length is 14 residues. Complete variable domain (other parts from reference TRBV19 and TRBJ2-1): DGGITQSPKYLFRKEGQNVTLSCEQNLNHDAMYWYRQDPGQGLRLIYYSQIVNDFQKGDIAEGYSVSREKKESFPLTVTSAQKNPTAFYLCASSIEGGRNEQFFGPGTRLTVL.

The rearrangement links TRBV4-3 to TRBJ1-4; TRBD1 matches at 8 bases. The V gene end was trimmed by 1 base and the J gene end by 7 bases; junction bases not matched to a gene: 5. The CDR3 consists of 15 residues. Per the germline V gene, CDR1 is LGHNA and CDR2 is YSLEER. The DNA of the CDR3 is TGCGCCAGCAGCCAAGTTGGGACAGGAGGTGAAAAACTGTTTTTT. Protein sequence: CASSQVGTGGEKLFF.

The CDR3 loop reads CASSSLGGSTDTQYF. The CDR3 region has the DNA TGTGCCAGCAGCTCCTTAGGGGGAAGCACAGATACGCAGTATTTT. The V call is TRBV9, the J call TRBJ2-3; D perhaps matches TRBD1 (6 bases). The CDR3 is 15 amino acids. The V end was cut by 4 bases, the J end by 0 bases, with 12 bases between. Germline loops: CDR1 SGDLS, CDR2 YYNGEE. The variable domain in full, completed from reference TRBV9 and TRBJ2-3, reads DSGVTQTPKHLITATGQRVTLRCSPRSGDLSVYWYQQSLDQGLQFLIQYYNGEERAKGNILERFSAQQFPDLHSELNLSSLELGDSALYFCASSSLGGSTDTQYFGPGTRLTVL.

The rearrangement uses TRBV7-2 and TRBJ1-2; D call uncertain. The germline V and J ends were trimmed by 2 bases and 8 bases, with 12 bases remaining between them. The CDR3 length is 13 residues. Germline CDR1 and CDR2: SGHTA and FQGNSA. Here the CDR3 reads CASSLTMVFGYTF. As DNA, the CDR3 is TGTGCCAGCAGCTTAACTATGGTTTTCGGCTACACCTTC.

This chain joins TRBV4-2 and TRBJ2-5, with D perhaps matching TRBD1 or TRBD2 (5 bases each). CDR3 length: 15 residues. V lost 4 bases and J lost 0, with 12 bases in between. Germline V CDR1 and CDR2: LGHNA, YNFKEQ. CDR3 amino acids: CASSPIWGNQETQYF. CDR3 sequence (DNA): TGTGCCAGCAGCCCGATATGGGGGAACCAAGAGACCCAGTACTTC.

This chain uses TRBV4-3 with TRBJ1-3, with D tentatively TRBD1 (6 bases). Germline loops: CDR1 LGHNA, CDR2 YSLEER. This CDR3 spans 17 amino acids. V shed 0 bases and J shed 0 bases, with 12 bases lying between them. The DNA of the CDR3 is TGCGCCAGCAGCCAAGATGTTCAGGGGCTCTCTGGAAACACCATATATTTT. Translating gives CASSQDVQGLSGNTIYF.

This chain uses TRBV15 with TRBJ1-1; 9 bases match TRBD1. V lost 3 bases to trimming and J lost 3 bases; unmatched junction nucleotides: 5. Germline CDR1 is LNHNV and CDR2 is YYDKDF (reference sequence). This CDR3 has 15 amino acids. The CDR3, as DNA: TGTGCCACCAGCAGTGGACAGGGGCCCTACACTGAAGCTTTCTTT. It codes for CATSSGQGPYTEAFF.

CDR3 residues: CASSLRGRAVANQETQYF. The CDR3 bases are TGTGCCAGCAGTTTAAGAGGGAGGGCGGTGGCAAACCAAGAGACCCAGTACTTC. The chain combines TRBV27 with TRBJ2-5; 7 positions match TRBD2. With V trimmed by 2 bases and J by 0 bases, 12 bases remained unmatched. Germline CDR1 reads MNHEY; CDR2 reads SMNVEV (reference sequence). The CDR3 loop spans 18 amino acids.

The chain links TRBV7-2 to TRBJ2-1; TRBD2 aligns across 9 bases. J lost 9 bases, V lost 6 bases, and 12 bases had no gene match. This CDR3 spans 15 amino acids. The germline V gene encodes CDR1 SGHTA and CDR2 FQGNSA. The CDR3 nucleotides are TGTGCCAGCAGATTCCGGGAGCGGGGGGAGGGTGAGCAGTTCTTC. Translation: CASRFRERGEGEQFF.

The genes are TRBV5-6 and TRBJ1-5, with D unresolved. Trimming shortened V by 8 bases and J by 2 bases, and 8 bases separated the two germline ends. Germline values: CDR1 SGHDT, CDR2 YYEEEE. This CDR3 contains 12 residues. The CDR3 DNA follows: TGTGCCAGGGAGAGGGGCAATCAGCCCCAGCATTTT. Its translation: CARERGNQPQHF.